These T cell receptor beta chains were read from a single sample in a study of blood T cell repertoires in COVID-19. Only in-frame clones appear in the TCRdb table, and some are missing; sequencing was by immunoSEQ multiplex PCR. The sample yields 110,000 or so clones, about nine tenths seen once. The sequenced sample was peripheral blood. Every receptor here comes from a human donor in a cohort sampled during active COVID-19. CDR3s include the opening cysteine and the closing phenylalanine or tryptophan. Each record gives: D gene, J gene, V gene, clone size, CDR3 DNA, CDR3 protein. A D gene is named only where the DNA matches it firmly. Only some rows state a clone size, as once, few, many or a class for expanded clones.

>NA|TRBJ1-5|TRBV5-1|few
TGCGCCAGCAGCCTGGGCGGAGGCAATCAGCCCCAGCATTTT
CASSLGGGNQPQHF
>NA|TRBJ1-4|TRBV28|NA
TGTGCCAGCAGCCCCGTCGGTGAAAAACTGTTTTTT
CASSPVGEKLFF
>NA|TRBJ2-7|TRBV10-3|NA
TGTGCCATCAGTGAGTCGGAGGCCGGGTTTAACGAGCAGTACTTC
CAISESEAGFNEQYF
>NA|TRBJ2-3|TRBV18|NA
TGTGCCAGCTCACGGTCTAGCGCACCAGATACGCAGTATTTT
CASSRSSAPDTQYF
>NA|TRBJ2-1|TRBV3-1/TRBV3-2|NA
TGTGCCAGCAGCCAAGATCTCCGGGGGAACAATGAGCAGTTCTTC
CASSQDLRGNNEQFF
>NA|TRBJ2-3|TRBV15|NA
TGTGCCACCAGCAGAGATCCTTACAGGGTCAGCACAGATACGCAGTATTTT
CATSRDPYRVSTDTQYF
>NA|TRBJ1-5|TRBV12-5|NA
TGTGCTAGTGGTTTGGGTGACAAACTGACAAATCCAACTAGCAATCAGCCCCAGCATTTT
CASGLGDKLTNPTSNQPQHF
>NA|TRBJ1-2|TRBV28|NA
TGTGCCAGCACCCCCAGTGGGGCGTTCTATGGCTACACCTTC
CASTPSGAFYGYTF
>NA|TRBJ2-7|TRBV7-3|NA
TGTGCCAGCAGCCTCGACAGTTCCGAATCCGAGCAGTACTTC
CASSLDSSESEQYF
>NA|TRBJ2-1|TRBV19|NA
TGTGCCAGTAGTATCAACCCGGGATCTAATGAGCAGTTCTTC
CASSINPGSNEQFF
>TRBD1|TRBJ1-1|TRBV5-1|NA
TGCGCCAGCAGCGGGACAGGGGGGAACACTGAAGCTTTCTTT
CASSGTGGNTEAFF
>NA|TRBJ1-1|TRBV30|NA
TGTGCCCTAATGAACACTGAAGCTTTCTTT
CALMNTEAFF
>TRBD1|TRBJ1-2|TRBV5-1|NA
TGCGCCAGCAGCGCAGCCGGGACAGCCAACTATACTAACTATGGCTACACCTTC
CASSAAGTANYTNYGYTF
>TRBD2|TRBJ2-3|TRBV4-2|NA
TGTGCCAGCAGCCAAGTCGGGGGGGGCCTAAATACGCAGTATTTT
CASSQVGGGLNTQYF
>TRBD1|TRBJ2-5|TRBV7-7|NA
TGTGCCAGCAGCTTAGGATCCGGGACAGGGCAAGAGACCCAGTACTTC
CASSLGSGTGQETQYF
>NA|TRBJ1-1|TRBV5-1|NA
TGCGCCAGCAGCCAAGTTCAAGGGCAGGGAAAATCTGAAGCTTTCTTT
CASSQVQGQGKSEAFF
>TRBD1|TRBJ1-1|TRBV6-5|NA
TGTGCCAGCAGGGGGGGACAGACGAACACTGAAGCTTTCTTT
CASRGGQTNTEAFF
>TRBD1|TRBJ2-4|TRBV5-1|once
TGCGCCAGCAGCCCCGAACAGGGGACCAAAAACATTCAGTACTTC
CASSPEQGTKNIQYF
>NA|TRBJ1-5|TRBV3-1/TRBV3-2|NA
TGTGCCAGCAGCGACTCAGGGTCCTCTTCCAATCAGCCCCAGCATTTT
CASSDSGSSSNQPQHF
>NA|TRBJ1-1|TRBV5-1|NA
TGCGCCAGCAGGCGGGCAGGTTCTCAGACGGCATCTGAAGCTTTCTTT
CASRRAGSQTASEAFF
>NA|TRBJ1-6|TRBV7-2|few
TGTGCCAGCAGCTTAAAAGGTGACATCTATAATTCACCCCTCCACTTT
CASSLKGDIYNSPLHF
>NA|TRBJ1-5|TRBV6-5|few
TGTGCCAGCAGTTTAGCGGGATGGGGCAATCAGCCCCAGCATTTT
CASSLAGWGNQPQHF
>NA|TRBJ2-2|TRBV19|NA
TGTGCCAGTATTGAAACGGGAGCGGGTACCGGGGAGCTGTTTTTT
CASIETGAGTGELFF
>NA|TRBJ1-6|TRBV10-2|NA
TGCGCCAGCAGAAAAATGGACAGCACAGACTATAATTCACCCCTCCACTTT
CASRKMDSTDYNSPLHF
>NA|TRBJ2-2|TRBV27|once
TGTGCCAGCAGACAGTACACCGGGGAGCTGTTTTTT
CASRQYTGELFF
>TRBD2|TRBJ2-5|TRBV29-1|NA
TGCAGCGTTGAAGCCCGTGGTAAGCGGGGGAGGCGCCAAGAGACCCAGTACTTC
CSVEARGKRGRRQETQYF
>TRBD2|TRBJ2-2|TRBV19|NA
TGTGCCAGTAGCCTGGCTAGCGGGAGTTCTGGGGAGCTGTTTTTT
CASSLASGSSGELFF
>NA|TRBJ2-7|TRBV27|NA
TGTGCCAGCAGTTTAAGGCCGGCGGCCTACGAGCAGTACTTC
CASSLRPAAYEQYF
>NA|TRBJ1-4|TRBV9|NA
TGTGCCAGCAGCGCTTCGACAGGAGGTGAAAAACTGTTTTTT
CASSASTGGEKLFF
>NA|TRBJ2-1|TRBV13|once
TGTGCCAGCAGCTTAGGGTCTAGCAATGAGCAGTTCTTC
CASSLGSSNEQFF
>NA|TRBJ2-7|TRBV2|medium-sized
TGTGCCAGCAGGACCCCCCCCGACAGGGGACTAAGGCAGTACTTC
CASRTPPDRGLRQYF
>TRBD1|TRBJ2-7|TRBV7-7|once
TGTGCCAGCAGCTCCGGGACAGGGTTTTACGAGCAGTACTTC
CASSSGTGFYEQYF
>TRBD2|TRBJ2-1|TRBV10-3|NA
TGTGCCATCAGTGAGTCTACTAGCGGGAGCGGGGATGAGCAGTTCTTC
CAISESTSGSGDEQFF
>NA|TRBJ1-4|TRBV27|NA
TGTGCCAGCAGTTACGGCAGGGTAAATGAAAAACTGTTTTTT
CASSYGRVNEKLFF
>NA|TRBJ1-2|TRBV19|NA
TGTGCCAGTAGTATAGGGACAGCCTCGGGTGGCTACACCTTC
CASSIGTASGGYTF
>NA|TRBJ1-1|TRBV9|once
TGTGCCAGCAGTACAGCAATGAACACTGAAGCTTTCTTT
CASSTAMNTEAFF
>NA|TRBJ1-1|TRBV6-5|few
TGTGCCAGCTGGGAATTGGGGGAGGTGGGCACTGAAGCTTTCTTT
CASWELGEVGTEAFF
>NA|TRBJ1-5|TRBV3-1/TRBV3-2|NA
TGTGCCAGCAGCCCATCCGGGAGCAATCAGCCCCAGCATTTT
CASSPSGSNQPQHF